Following are 13 T cell receptor beta chains from one sample sequenced in a study of T cells in narcolepsy. Some clones are missing from TCRdb's copy, which holds only in-frame ones; the method was immunoSEQ multiplex PCR. The sample contains around 19,000 clones, about four fifths of which appear only once. Input material: memory (CD45RA-) CD4+ T cells from blood. All receptors derive from a human donor in good health.

This clone has just a few counts. V gene TRBV9 combines with J gene TRBJ1-2; D perhaps matches TRBD1 (5 bases). The germline V gene has CDR1 SGDLS and CDR2 YYNGEE. There are 15 residues in the CDR3. V shed 0 bases and J shed 8 bases, with 17 bases lying between them. DNA for the CDR3: TGTGCCAGCAGCGTAGGGGGACTCCCAACGGGGGGCTACACCTTC. It codes for CASSVGGLPTGGYTF.

The chain joins TRBV10-3 to TRBJ1-2, with TRBD1 identical over 8 bases. J was trimmed by 2 bases and V by 8 bases; bases with no gene match: 10. Germline lookup yields CDR1 ENHRY and CDR2 SYGVKD. This CDR3 region has 15 residues. The DNA for the CDR3 is TGTGCCATCTCTCAGGGGGCAGGGATAAACTATGGCTACACCTTC. Translating it yields CAISQGAGINYGYTF.

The genes are TRBV6-1 and TRBJ2-3; tentatively, D is TRBD1 (5 bases). CDR3 length equals 13 residues. V shed 8 bases and J shed 1 base, with 10 bases lying between them. The germline V gene encodes CDR1 MNHNS and CDR2 SASEGT. The CDR3 DNA reads TGTGCCAGCTCGGAAGGGGGCACAGATACGCAGTATTTT. This sequence encodes CASSEGGTDTQYF.

This sequence joins TRBV19 and TRBJ1-5; D may be TRBD1 (5 bases). The V gene lost 3 bases and the J gene lost 7 bases, with 19 bases spanning the gap. CDR1 is LNHDA, CDR2 SQIVND, per germline (reference sequence). The CDR3 covers 16 residues. CDR3 in DNA: TGTGCCAGTAGTATCTTGGGCAGGGCGTCGTGGCAGCCCCAGCATTTT. It yields the protein CASSILGRASWQPQHF.

The rearrangement links TRBV5-1 to TRBJ2-7, with TRBD1 matching 12 bases. The germline V gene has CDR1 SGHRS and CDR2 YFSETQ. Germline trimming cut 1 base from V and 7 bases from J; bases unmatched to any gene: 12. There are 17 residues in the CDR3. The CDR3 DNA reads TGCGCCAGCAGCTTGATTGGCCGGGGACAGGGGGCAGGTGAGCAGTACTTC. It codes for CASSLIGRGQGAGEQYF.

The chain joins TRBV19 to TRBJ1-3; the D is unclear. The V gene's germline CDR1 is LNHDA and CDR2 SQIVND (reference sequence). Trimming shortened V by 2 bases and J by 0 bases, and 5 bases separated the two germline ends. The CDR3 is made up of 14 amino acids. The CDR3 sequence: CASSISPSGNTIYF. CDR3 nucleotides: TGTGCCAGTAGTATAAGTCCCTCTGGAAACACCATATATTTT.

This chain joins TRBV4-3 and TRBJ1-4, with a weak D call TRBD1 (5 bases). V shed 4 bases and J shed 4 bases, with 13 bases lying between them. The V gene's germline CDR1 is LGHNA and CDR2 YSLEER. The CDR3 consists of 15 residues. CDR3 sequence reads: CASSRGQGDNEKLFF. CDR3 DNA: TGCGCCAGCAGCCGAGGACAAGGGGATAATGAAAAACTGTTTTTT.

The genes are TRBV7-3 and TRBJ2-5; 7 bases are a match to TRBD1. The better agreement between TRBJ2-7 and the DNA end casts doubt on the J call. CDR1 and CDR2 from the germline V gene are SGHTA and FQGTGA. There are 12 residues in the CDR3. CDR3 sequence: CASSPTGTEQYF. The CDR3 DNA is TGTGCCAGCAGCCCGACAGGGACCGAGCAGTACTTC.

J is TRBJ1-3 and V is TRBV19, with a possible D match to TRBD1 (5 bases). V was shortened by 5 bases and J by 0 bases, with 8 bases between the two germline ends. CDR3 size: 14 residues. From germline, CDR1 is LNHDA and CDR2 SQIVND (reference sequence). CDR3 residues: CASSPGHSGNTIYF. CDR3 DNA sequence: TGTGCCAGTAGTCCGGGGCACTCTGGAAACACCATATATTTT. Based on the CDR3 plus reference TRBV19 and TRBJ1-3, the full variable domain is DGGITQSPKYLFRKEGQNVTLSCEQNLNHDAMYWYRQDPGQGLRLIYYSQIVNDFQKGDIAEGYSVSREKKESFPLTVTSAQKNPTAFYLCASSPGHSGNTIYFGEGSWLTVV.

This clone was found once. CDR3: CASSQEPGGVNYGYTF. CDR3 nucleotides: TGTGCCAGCAGCCAAGAGCCGGGTGGGGTAAACTATGGCTACACCTTC. V usage is TRBV14 and J usage is TRBJ1-2; D not certain. Trimming shortened V by 0 bases and J by 2 bases, and 13 bases separated the two germline ends. The CDR3 is made up of 16 amino acids. Germline CDR1 and CDR2: SGHDN and FVKESK.

The rearrangement uses TRBV9 and TRBJ1-2; possible D gene TRBD1, 6 bases. V shed 3 bases and J shed 0 bases, with 15 bases lying between them. The CDR3 has 16 amino acids. Looked up from germline, CDR1 is SGDLS and CDR2 is YYNGEE. The CDR3 coding sequence is TGTGCCAGCAGCGCCGATACAGGGACTGCTAACTATGGCTACACCTTC. As protein: CASSADTGTANYGYTF.

This clone was seen more than once but under ten times. The chain is built from TRBV6-4 and TRBJ1-5; tentative D call: TRBD1 (6 bases). Germline CDR1 and CDR2: MRHNA and SNTAGT. Trimming shortened V by 6 bases and J by 4 bases, and 13 bases separated the two germline ends. The CDR3 contains 14 residues. CDR3 amino acids: CASSPTGPNQPQHF. The CDR3 coding sequence is TGTGCCAGCAGCCCGACAGGCCCAAATCAGCCCCAGCATTTT.

The rearrangement links TRBV6-1 to TRBJ2-3; TRBD1 might be the D (6 bases). V gave up 6 bases and J gave up 4 bases, with 11 bases separating them. CDR3 length: 13 amino acids. The germline gives CDR1 MNHNS, CDR2 SASEGT. CDR3 residues: CASRETGSDTQYF. CDR3 in DNA: TGTGCCAGCAGAGAAACAGGGTCAGATACGCAGTATTTT.